This TCR beta chain was captured in a study of CD8+ T cells in alopecia areata. Study-wide results and caveats: Treatment with tofacitinib significantly lowered scalp clonality and reduced expanded CD8+ clones among the top 100.

RNA, once extracted, was reverse transcribed into cDNA for use as the sequencing template. TCRdb's copy holds only in-frame clones and misses some; the assay was immunoSEQ multiplex PCR. The sample gives over 80,000 clones, roughly 47% of which show up once; about 17% is in the top ten. The treatment denotes: oral pan-JAK inhibitor, 5-10 mg twice daily. Peripheral blood, together with lesional scalp punch biopsies, was collected from alopecia areata patients. As concerns this clone: Its antigen is not identified.

V lost 0 bases and J lost 2, with 7 bases in between. The CDR3 is made up of 14 amino acids. Germline CDR1 reads SEHNR; CDR2 reads FQNEAQ (reference sequence). The rearrangement joins TRBV7-9 to TRBJ2-5, with D possibly TRBD1 on 5 matching bases. Sequencing was performed on CD8+ T cells sorted from blood, taken at week 24, from a patient treated with tofacitinib. This TCR was sampled from a human donor with alopecia areata. CDR3 sequence (DNA): TGTGCCAGCAGCTTAGCGGGGCGTCAAGAGACCCAGTACTTC. It codes for CASSLAGRQETQYF.